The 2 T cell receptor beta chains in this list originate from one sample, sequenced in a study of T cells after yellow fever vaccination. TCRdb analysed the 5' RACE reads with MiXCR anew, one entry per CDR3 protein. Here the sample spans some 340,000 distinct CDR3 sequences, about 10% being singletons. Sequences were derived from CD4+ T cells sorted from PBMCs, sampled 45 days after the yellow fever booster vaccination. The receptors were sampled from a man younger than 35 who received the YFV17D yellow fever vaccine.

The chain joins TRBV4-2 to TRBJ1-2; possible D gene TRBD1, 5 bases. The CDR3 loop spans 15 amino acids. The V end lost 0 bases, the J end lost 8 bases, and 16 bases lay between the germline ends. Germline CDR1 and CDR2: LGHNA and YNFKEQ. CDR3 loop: CASSQDGIGAGGYTF. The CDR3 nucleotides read TGTGCCAGCAGCCAAGATGGGATCGGGGCGGGCGGCTACACCTTC.

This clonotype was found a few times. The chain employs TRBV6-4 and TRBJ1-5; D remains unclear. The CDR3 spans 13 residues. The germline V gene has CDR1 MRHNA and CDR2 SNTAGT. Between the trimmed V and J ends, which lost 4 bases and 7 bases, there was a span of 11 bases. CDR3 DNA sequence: TGTGCCAGCAGTGGCGAGGACGGACAGCCCCAGCATTTT. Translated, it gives CASSGEDGQPQHF.